The 20 T cell receptor beta chains listed next were all sequenced from one sample in a study of blood T cell repertoires in COVID-19. The method was immunoSEQ multiplex PCR; TCRdb's version includes in-frame clones alone and lacks a portion of them. The data hold 120,000 or so clones, with roughly 80% observed a single time. Material for sequencing was peripheral blood. All receptors come from a man aged 70-80 years with acute or convalescent COVID-19.

This clone has just one count. V gene TRBV2 combines with J gene TRBJ2-7, with 8 bases aligning to TRBD2. The CDR3 spans 14 residues. Germline CDR1 and CDR2: SNHLY and FYNNEI. The ends lost 7 bases at V and 2 bases at J; junction bases unmatched: 7. The CDR3 here is CASTAGLGAYEQYF. CDR3 coding DNA: TGTGCCAGCACCGCGGGACTAGGGGCCTACGAGCAGTACTTC.

This chain links TRBV28 with TRBJ2-7; 8 bases agree with TRBD2. The CDR3 has 15 amino acids. The germline CDR1 and CDR2 sequences are MDHEN and SYDVKM. Trimming cost V 5 bases and J 6 bases; bases outside gene matches: 12. The CDR3 is CASSLPGLEVGEQYF. In DNA form, the CDR3 reads TGTGCCAGCAGTCTCCCGGGACTAGAGGTAGGCGAGCAGTACTTC.

J is TRBJ1-6 and V is TRBV18, with D unresolved. Germline V gives CDR1 KGHSH, CDR2 LQKENI. Deletions cut 5 bases from V and 2 bases from J, with 19 bases between. This CDR3 region has 18 residues. CDR3 sequence (DNA): TGTGCCAGCTCAACTCCGAGGGCGGCAGGAACCTATAATTCACCCCTCCACTTT. It is translated as CASSTPRAAGTYNSPLHF.

The chain carries TRBV18 and TRBJ1-1; 7 bases fit TRBD1. The V segment lost 3 bases and the J segment 5 bases; nucleotides outside the gene matches: 9. Germline V CDR1 and CDR2: KGHSH, LQKENI. The CDR3 has 15 residues. The CDR3 here is CASSPDRERRTEAFF. The CDR3 bases are TGTGCCAGCTCACCTGACAGGGAGAGGAGGACTGAAGCTTTCTTT.

The chain uses TRBV5-1 and TRBJ2-5; D may be TRBD1 (5 bases). The CDR3 extends over 13 amino acids. With 2 bases removed from V and 1 base from J, the gap between germline ends came to 6 bases. The V gene's germline CDR1 is SGHRS and CDR2 YFSETQ. CDR3 sequence (DNA): TGCGCCAGCAGCTTTAGGGGCCAAGAGACCCAGTACTTC. Translated: CASSFRGQETQYF.

The rearrangement uses TRBV7-2 and TRBJ2-7, with 7 bases aligning to TRBD1. V lost 0 bases to trimming and J lost 3 bases; unmatched junction nucleotides: 2. CDR3 length: 14 amino acids. Germline V gene data show CDR1 as SGHTA and CDR2 as FQGNSA. CDR3 nucleotide sequence: TGTGCCAGCAGCTTAGCGGACAGGTACTACGAGCAGTACTTC. Translating it yields CASSLADRYYEQYF.

The V call is TRBV29-1, the J call TRBJ1-2; D might be TRBD1 (6 bases). Trimming removed 7 bases at V and 7 bases at J, with 16 bases between. Looked up from germline, CDR1 is SQVTM and CDR2 is ANQGSEA. The CDR3 is 12 amino acids. The CDR3 region has the DNA TGCAGCGCGGGACAAGGGGTCCGTGGCTACACCTTC. Residues: CSAGQGVRGYTF.

V gene TRBV19 combines with J gene TRBJ2-1, with D tentatively TRBD2 (5 bases). CDR1 and CDR2 (germline): LNHDA, SQIVND (reference sequence). The length of the CDR3 is 18 residues. V was shortened by 0 bases and J by 7 bases, with 22 bases between the two germline ends. CDR3 DNA: TGTGCCAGTAGTATAGATCAGGTGGACTTGGTCCCAAGAAATGAGCAGTTCTTC. Translation gives CASSIDQVDLVPRNEQFF.

The chain carries TRBV2 and TRBJ1-5, with D maybe TRBD1 (5 bases). The length of the CDR3 is 14 residues. The V end lost 4 bases, the J end lost 7 bases, and 14 bases lay between the germline ends. The germline gives CDR1 SNHLY, CDR2 FYNNEI. DNA for the CDR3: TGTGCCAGCAGTGGGACACCCGGGGGGCAGCCCCAGCATTTT. Encoded protein: CASSGTPGGQPQHF.

This chain links TRBV6-4 with TRBJ1-2, with TRBD1 identical over 9 bases. V lost 4 bases, J lost 6 bases, and 3 bases stayed unmatched. Germline lookup yields CDR1 MRHNA and CDR2 SNTAGT. This CDR3 spans 13 amino acids. CDR3 sequence reads: CASSAGTGNGYTF. The CDR3 nucleotides read TGTGCCAGCAGTGCCGGGACAGGGAATGGCTACACCTTC.

This chain uses TRBV9 with TRBJ2-4; 9 bases are a match to TRBD1. The CDR3 totals 16 residues. The V segment lost 5 bases and the J segment 1 base; nucleotides outside the gene matches: 7. The germline gives CDR1 SGDLS, CDR2 YYNGEE. CDR3 loop: CASSEGQGYAKNIQYF. CDR3 sequence (DNA): TGTGCCAGCAGTGAGGGACAGGGCTACGCCAAAAACATTCAGTACTTC.

This chain joins TRBV3-1 (or the pseudogene TRBV3-2) and TRBJ1-6; no clear D. The CDR3 extends over 16 amino acids. CDR1 and CDR2 (germline): LGHDT, YNNKEL (reference sequence). Trimming cost V 0 bases and J 7 bases, with 13 bases left between them. CDR3: CASSQDRVLWNSPLHF. The CDR3 nucleotides are TGTGCCAGCAGCCAAGATCGGGTATTGTGGAATTCACCCCTCCACTTT.

The chain uses TRBV3-1 (or the pseudogene TRBV3-2) and TRBJ1-2, with D possibly being TRBD1 (5 bases). Trimming removed 1 base at V and 1 base at J, with 7 bases between. The CDR3 extends over 14 amino acids. Germline assignment: CDR1 LGHDT and CDR2 YNNKEL (reference sequence). The CDR3 loop is CASSQGQLNYGYTF. In nucleotides, the CDR3 is TGTGCCAGCAGCCAAGGACAGCTTAACTATGGCTACACCTTC.

The J gene is TRBJ1-5, the V gene TRBV2, with D possibly matching TRBD1 (6 bases). Looked up from germline, CDR1 is SNHLY and CDR2 is FYNNEI. The CDR3 runs 14 residues. The V end was cut by 4 bases, the J end by 10 bases, with 17 bases between. The CDR3 DNA follows: TGTGCCAGCAGTGCGGGAGGGGGAGGCGTACCCCAGCATTTT. Residues: CASSAGGGGVPQHF.

The V call is TRBV4-2, the J call TRBJ2-7; maybe TRBD2 (6 bases). Trimming removed 0 bases from V and 3 bases from J, with 12 bases in between. The CDR3 runs 15 residues. The germline V gene encodes CDR1 LGHNA and CDR2 YNFKEQ. Here the CDR3 DNA reads TGTGCCAGCAGCCAAGACGTCGCGGGGAGCTACGAGCAGTACTTC. Translated: CASSQDVAGSYEQYF.

The rearrangement uses TRBV5-1 and TRBJ1-2; D gene uncertain. Germline assignment: CDR1 SGHRS and CDR2 YFSETQ. The CDR3 contains 16 residues. V lost 4 bases and J lost 4, with 20 bases in between. The CDR3 nucleotides read TGCGCCAGCAGCCATAGTACCCAGGCTCCCGCCTATGGCTACACCTTC. Its protein product is CASSHSTQAPAYGYTF.

The chain is built from TRBV5-6 and TRBJ1-6; 9 bases are a match to TRBD1. V shed 3 bases, J shed 8 bases, and the junction held 3 bases outside the gene matches. Germline V gene data show CDR1 as SGHDT and CDR2 as YYEEEE. The length of the CDR3 is 14 residues. The CDR3 DNA reads TGTGCCAGCAGCTACCGGGACAGGGATTCACCCCTCCACTTT. This encodes CASSYRDRDSPLHF.

V usage is TRBV5-1 and J usage is TRBJ2-1; TRBD1 matches at 8 bases. Germline lookup yields CDR1 SGHRS and CDR2 YFSETQ. The CDR3 length is 14 residues. Trimming at V came to 6 bases and at J to 2 bases, leaving 4 bases not matched to a gene. CDR3 loop: CASNRGVTYNEQFF. The CDR3 nucleotides read TGCGCCAGCAACAGGGGGGTCACCTACAATGAGCAGTTCTTC.

This clone turned up a few times. The chain has TRBV7-3 and TRBJ2-3; 11 bases line up with TRBD2. Germline values: CDR1 SGHTA, CDR2 FQGTGA. J gave up 2 bases and V 2 bases, and 3 bases lay outside the gene matches. CDR3 length: 16 residues. CDR3 in amino acids: CASSLLGLADTDTQYF. In DNA, the CDR3 is TGTGCCAGCAGCTTATTGGGACTAGCGGACACAGATACGCAGTATTTT.

The chain is built from TRBV7-2 and TRBJ1-2; D is perhaps TRBD1 (6 bases). The germline CDR1 and CDR2 sequences are SGHTA and FQGNSA. The V gene lost 5 bases and the J gene lost 8 bases, with 21 bases spanning the gap. This CDR3 region has 15 residues. CDR3 DNA: TGTGCCAGCAGCGAAACCCGACAGGCAGTAGGAGGCTACACCTTC. It codes for CASSETRQAVGGYTF.